The 12 T cell receptor beta chains below all came from one sample that was sequenced in a study of T cells expressing NK-cell markers. TCRdb reprocessed the 5' RACE reads and reports one entry per CDR3 protein, with no DNA. This sample's clone table lists a few hundred thousand distinct CDR3 sequences. The material sequenced was blood T cells: a sorted CD56 or NKG2C T cell subset, CD4+ or CD8+ T cells, or bulk PBMC T cells (not recorded which). All receptors come from a woman aged 45 to 65 in good health.

The genes are TRBV7-8 and TRBJ2-5; TCRdb outputs TRBD1, but without DNA this stays unchecked. The germline V gene has CDR1 SGHVS and CDR2 FQNEAQ. This CDR3 has 17 amino acids. The CDR3 reads CASSLGLAEGVKETQYF. The full variable domain, completed using reference TRBV7-8 and TRBJ2-5, is GAGVSQSPRYKVAKRGQDVALRCDPISGHVSLFWYQQALGQGPEFLTYFQNEAQLDKSGLPSDRFFAERPEGSVSTLKIQRTQQEDSAVYLCASSLGLAEGVKETQYFGPGTRLLVL.

This rearrangement joins TRBV6-2 or TRBV6-3 to TRBJ1-5. The CDR3 runs to 14 residues. From germline, CDR1 is MNHEY and CDR2 SVGEGT. The CDR3 protein is CASSYNLLDQPQHF.

V gene TRBV10-3 combines with J gene TRBJ2-5; TCRdb calls TRBD1, which cannot be checked without DNA. The CDR3 consists of 15 residues. CDR1 and CDR2 (germline): ENHRY, SYGVKD. CDR3: CAISETGRNQETQYF.

The chain links TRBV15 to TRBJ2-2; TCRdb selects TRBD1, and the lack of DNA leaves this call unchecked. Germline V CDR1 and CDR2: LNHNV, YYDKDF (reference sequence). The CDR3 is 18 amino acids. The CDR3: CATSIPRGGGPNTGELFF.

The V call is TRBV20-1, the J call TRBJ2-2; TCRdb reports TRBD2, a call that lacks DNA to check it against. CDR1 DFQATT and CDR2 SNEGSKA come from the germline V gene (reference sequence). The CDR3 loop spans 12 amino acids. CDR3 protein: CSAYSGVGELFF.

The genes are TRBV28 and TRBJ2-5; TCRdb gives TRBD1 as the D gene, but with no DNA this cannot be confirmed. Germline loops: CDR1 MDHEN, CDR2 SYDVKM. This CDR3 contains 14 residues. CDR3 in amino acids: CASRPGDREETQYF.

J is TRBJ2-7 and V is TRBV27; TCRdb calls TRBD1, which cannot be checked without DNA. CDR3 length: 15 residues. Germline V gene lookup returns CDR1 MNHEY and CDR2 SMNVEV (reference sequence). CDR3 residues: CASRMWGQGDPEQYF.

The chain joins TRBV6-6 to TRBJ2-5; TCRdb's D call of TRBD2 is untestable without DNA. The germline gives CDR1 MNHNY, CDR2 SVGAGI (reference sequence). CDR3 length: 15 amino acids. This chain's CDR3 is CASSYAGTGFRTQYF.

The rearrangement uses TRBV27 and TRBJ2-7; lacking DNA, the TRBD1 call made by TCRdb goes unchecked. Looked up from germline, CDR1 is MNHEY and CDR2 is SMNVEV (reference sequence). This CDR3 is built from 14 residues. CDR3 protein: CASSLRTGIGEQYF.

This chain connects TRBV6-1 to TRBJ2-4; the TCRdb call, TRBD1, lacks DNA for checking. The length of the CDR3 is 16 residues. In germline, CDR1 is MNHNS, CDR2 SASEGT. The CDR3 reads CASSEGKGFSKNIQYF.

The chain links TRBV20-1 to TRBJ1-2; TCRdb designates TRBD1, a call that cannot be tested without DNA. Germline V lookup: CDR1 DFQATT, CDR2 SNEGSKA (reference sequence). The CDR3 spans 12 residues. CDR3 loop: CSAREGAYGYTF.

V gene TRBV3-1 combines with J gene TRBJ2-7. This CDR3 has 13 residues. Germline assignment: CDR1 LGHDT and CDR2 YNNKEL (reference sequence). The CDR3 loop reads CASSQVPTYEQYF.